A single sample gave rise to the 23 T cell receptor beta chains below, sequenced in a study of technical replicates of blood from several donors. Libraries were prepared by immunoSEQ multiplex PCR; TCRdb keeps only in-frame clonotypes and omits some of them. Altogether roughly 60,000 clones are present, about 95% being singletons, with the ten largest covering around 3%. Sequencing input: PBMCs. These receptor sequences come from a human donor in good health. Some clones in this sample may be carry-over from other donors' samples.

The chain links TRBV4-1 to TRBJ2-3; 13 nucleotides match TRBD2. The CDR3 loop spans 14 amino acids. The germline CDR1 and CDR2 sequences are MGHRA and YSYEKL. V gave up 7 bases and J gave up 5 bases; unmatched junction bases: 3. The CDR3, as DNA: TGCGCCAGCAAGTGGACTAGCGGGGGAGATACGCAGTATTTT. It specifies CASKWTSGGDTQYF.

The chain recombines TRBV6-6 with TRBJ2-7; 8 nucleotides match TRBD1. V lost 0 bases, J lost 5 bases, and 6 bases stayed unmatched. The germline V gene has CDR1 MNHNY and CDR2 SVGAGI (reference sequence). The CDR3 contains 15 residues. CDR3 protein: CASSYSGQGAHEQYF. The DNA of the CDR3 is TGTGCCAGCAGTTACTCGGGCCAGGGGGCACACGAGCAGTACTTC.

The chain recombines TRBV6-5 with TRBJ1-1, with 8 bases matching TRBD1. CDR3 size: 15 residues. J lost 2 bases, V lost 2 bases, and 4 bases had no gene match. Germline-derived CDR1 and CDR2 are MNHEY and SVGAGI. The CDR3 here is CASSYAGQANTEAFF. The CDR3, as DNA: TGTGCCAGCAGTTACGCGGGACAGGCTAACACTGAAGCTTTCTTT.

The gene calls are TRBV5-1 and TRBJ2-1; tentatively, D is TRBD1 (7 bases). Trimming took 4 bases from V and 6 from J, leaving 17 bases between them. Germline CDR1 and CDR2: SGHRS and YFSETQ. CDR3 size: 15 residues. The CDR3 DNA reads TGCGCCAGCAGCCAGGGACAGCGGGCCGTCAATGAGCAGTTCTTC. Protein product: CASSQGQRAVNEQFF.

V gene TRBV4-1 combines with J gene TRBJ2-6; a possible D gene is TRBD1 (5 bases). The CDR3 sequence is 18 residues long. Trimming pared 4 bases from V and 3 bases from J, leaving 19 bases between. In germline, CDR1 is MGHRA, CDR2 YSYEKL. CDR3 nucleotide sequence: TGCGCCAGCAGCCCGGCCTGGGGCAGGATGAGTGGGGCCAACGTCCTGACTTTC. It specifies CASSPAWGRMSGANVLTF.

The chain recombines TRBV7-3 with TRBJ2-1; 8 positions match TRBD1. Germline lookup yields CDR1 SGHTA and CDR2 FQGTGA. CDR3 length: 15 amino acids. V was clipped by 5 bases and J by 12 bases; unmatched bases: 15. The CDR3 coding sequence is TGTGCCAGCAGCCCTGGACAGGGCACTCGTTCGTTGCAGTTCTTC. Translating it yields CASSPGQGTRSLQFF.

The chain is built from TRBV5-8 and TRBJ1-1; maybe TRBD1 (5 bases). The CDR3 extends over 14 amino acids. CDR1 and CDR2 (germline): SGHTS, YDEGEE. V was clipped by 2 bases and J by 1 base, with 9 bases between them. The CDR3 region has the DNA TGTGCCAGCAGCTTAGGCAGGGCGAACACTGAAGCTTTCTTT. Its protein is CASSLGRANTEAFF.

V usage is TRBV11-1 and J usage is TRBJ2-3, with 8 bases that match TRBD2. CDR3 length: 15 amino acids. Germline-derived CDR1 and CDR2 are SGHAT and FQDESV (reference sequence). Unmatched junction bases numbered 9, after V lost 0 bases and J lost 10 bases. This chain's CDR3 is CASSLASSGSPPQYF. CDR3 DNA: TGTGCCAGCAGCTTAGCGTCCAGCGGGAGCCCCCCGCAGTATTTT.

The chain employs TRBV7-9 and TRBJ2-5, with D unclear. With 3 bases removed from V and 4 bases from J, the gap between germline ends came to 9 bases. Germline CDR1 and CDR2: SEHNR and FQNEAQ (reference sequence). This CDR3 is 13 amino acids long. CDR3 amino acids: CASSFGVRETQYF. DNA of the CDR3: TGTGCCAGCAGCTTTGGAGTAAGAGAGACCCAGTACTTC.

V is TRBV10-3 and J is TRBJ1-6; tentatively, D is TRBD1 (6 bases). The germline CDR1 and CDR2 sequences are ENHRY and SYGVKD. The CDR3 runs 15 residues. V was clipped by 0 bases and J by 7 bases, with 10 bases between them. CDR3 in amino acids: CAISESQGPNSPLHF. Here the CDR3 DNA reads TGTGCCATCAGTGAGTCTCAGGGGCCGAATTCACCCCTCCACTTT.

This sequence joins TRBV4-3 and TRBJ1-1; tentatively, D is TRBD1 (6 bases). V lost 0 bases to trimming and J lost 6 bases, with 14 bases between them. There are 15 residues in the CDR3. Germline assignment: CDR1 LGHNA and CDR2 YSLEER. The CDR3 sequence is CASSQEQGFYSEAFF. The CDR3 nucleotides are TGCGCCAGCAGCCAAGAACAGGGATTTTACTCTGAAGCTTTCTTT.

The chain is built from TRBV30 and TRBJ2-7, with D unclear. CDR1 is GTSNPN and CDR2 is SVGIG in the germline V gene (reference sequence). The CDR3 covers 11 residues. The V end was cut by 2 bases, the J end by 3 bases, with 5 bases between. The CDR3 sequence is CAWSSGYEQYF. CDR3 bases: TGTGCCTGGAGTTCGGGCTACGAGCAGTACTTC.

The rearrangement uses TRBV6-5 and TRBJ2-5; no definite D call. The CDR3 totals 14 residues. Trimming shortened V by 6 bases and J by 1 base, and 12 bases separated the two germline ends. The germline gives CDR1 MNHEY, CDR2 SVGAGI. The CDR3 region has the DNA TGTGCCAGCAGATACGGGCAGCTCCAAGAGACCCAGTACTTC. It encodes CASRYGQLQETQYF.

This clone was picked up one time. V gene TRBV11-2 combines with J gene TRBJ2-1; the match to TRBD2 covers 7 bases. Trimming took 6 bases from V and 6 from J; bases not matched to a gene: 8. The CDR3 extends over 14 amino acids. Germline CDR1 reads SGHAT; CDR2 reads FQNNGV. The CDR3 coding sequence is TGTGCCAGCAGTAGGGGCGGGAGCATCAATGAGCAGTTCTTC. Its translation: CASSRGGSINEQFF.

The rearrangement links TRBV4-3 to TRBJ1-3; no firm D call. This CDR3 is built from 15 residues. Trimming removed 0 bases from V and 1 base from J, with 7 bases in between. Germline V lookup: CDR1 LGHNA, CDR2 YSLEER. CDR3 sequence: CASSQDSVSGNTIYF. For the CDR3, the DNA is TGCGCCAGCAGCCAAGATTCCGTTTCTGGAAACACCATATATTTT.

The chain recombines TRBV7-2 with TRBJ2-1, with TRBD2 matching 7 bases. CDR3 length equals 15 residues. CDR1 and CDR2 from the germline V gene are SGHTA and FQGNSA. Trimming took 1 base from V and 9 from J; bases not matched to a gene: 9. CDR3 nucleotide sequence: TGTGCCAGCAGCTTAGTCCCCCTAGCGGTCGGTGAGCAGTTCTTC. Its protein is CASSLVPLAVGEQFF.

The rearrangement joins TRBV7-6 to TRBJ2-1; TRBD1 matches at 8 bases. The CDR3 runs to 15 residues. V trimming: 2 bases; J trimming: 6 bases; junction bases outside the gene matches: 6. CDR1 SGHVS and CDR2 FNYEAQ come from the germline V gene. The CDR3 protein is CASSLIDRGFNEQFF. The CDR3 bases are TGTGCCAGCAGCTTAATAGACAGGGGATTCAATGAGCAGTTCTTC.

The chain uses TRBV15 and TRBJ1-4, with a weak D call TRBD1 (5 bases). Trimming cost V 3 bases and J 7 bases, with 18 bases left between them. Germline V gene lookup returns CDR1 LNHNV and CDR2 YYDKDF (reference sequence). This CDR3 region has 16 residues. The CDR3: CATSRDHGGGLEKLFF. In nucleotides, the CDR3 is TGTGCCACCAGCAGGGACCACGGGGGAGGGCTTGAAAAACTGTTTTTT.

The gene calls are TRBV4-3 and TRBJ2-7; 8 bases agree with TRBD2. This CDR3 is built from 20 residues. The junction had 16 bases not matched to a gene; V was cut back by 0 bases and J by 0 bases. Germline CDR1 reads LGHNA; CDR2 reads YSLEER. The CDR3 coding sequence is TGCGCCAGCAGCCAAGATCCCCGTCCCTCGGGCGGGAGGCGCTCCTACGAGCAGTACTTC. Protein: CASSQDPRPSGGRRSYEQYF.

The rearrangement uses TRBV9 and TRBJ2-5; 9 bases are shared with TRBD2. The V segment lost 5 bases and the J segment 5 bases; nucleotides outside the gene matches: 13. CDR1 and CDR2 from the germline V gene are SGDLS and YYNGEE. This CDR3 spans 16 amino acids. In DNA form, the CDR3 reads TGTGCCAGCAGTGACCCCGGGACTAGCTCATGTGAGACCCAGTACTTC. Its translation is CASSDPGTSSCETQYF. The full variable domain, its missing parts supplied by reference TRBV9 and TRBJ2-5, is DSGVTQTPKHLITATGQRVTLRCSPRSGDLSVYWYQQSLDQGLQFLIQYYNGEERAKGNILERFSAQQFPDLHSELNLSSLELGDSALYFCASSDPGTSSCETQYFGPGTRLLVL.

The chain links TRBV7-6 to TRBJ2-3; 7 bases fit TRBD1. Germline V gene data show CDR1 as SGHVS and CDR2 as FNYEAQ. This CDR3 has 15 residues. V was pared by 1 base and J by 9 bases, with 10 bases of the junction left unmatched. The CDR3 region has the DNA TGTGCCAGCAGCTTAGAGGGGGCCTCGCCCGGCACGCAGTATTTT. This codes for CASSLEGASPGTQYF.

The chain couples TRBV7-9 to TRBJ2-7; D is possibly TRBD2 (5 bases). This CDR3 comprises 15 residues. Trimming took off 5 bases at V and 0 bases at J, with 14 bases between the two ends. CDR1 and CDR2 from the germline V gene are SEHNR and FQNEAQ (reference sequence). The CDR3: CASSHSLGSSYEQYF. As DNA, the CDR3 is TGTGCCAGCAGCCACAGTTTAGGGAGCTCCTACGAGCAGTACTTC.

The V call is TRBV7-2, the J call TRBJ1-5; tentatively, D is TRBD1 (5 bases). V gave up 0 bases and J gave up 1 base, with 10 bases separating them. Germline lookup yields CDR1 SGHTA and CDR2 FQGNSA. The CDR3 consists of 16 residues. CDR3 region: CASSLAGGGSNQPQHF. CDR3 nucleotides: TGTGCCAGCAGCTTAGCCGGGGGTGGCAGCAATCAGCCCCAGCATTTT.